The clone carrying this T cell receptor (beta chain) has ten or more counts. Its antigen remains unknown. From germline, CDR1 is GTSNPN and CDR2 SVGIG (reference sequence). V was pared by 5 bases and J by 0 bases, with 8 bases of the junction left unmatched. This CDR3 comprises 15 residues. This specimen comes from a study of T-cell memory formation after mild COVID-19. About the research overall: For the most part, TCR clusters were specific to one donor. Study-wide findings and caveats: Confirmation of SARS-CoV-2 specificity was lacking for second-wave clones peaking day 37. A subset of responding clones appeared in pre-infection memory, suggesting cross-reactive memory joined.

MiXCR, run by TCRdb on the 5' RACE reads, gives a single entry per CDR3 protein. The sample holds hundreds of thousands of distinct CDR3 sequences; about an eighth are singletons and the top ten take approximately 22%. This TCR was recovered from a man in his late teens or twenties who had mild COVID-19 (a few samples of this study predate the infection). Cell type and time point are not known. The J gene is TRBJ2-3, the V gene TRBV30, with TRBD1 identical over 7 bases. The sample consisted of PBMCs or a T cell subset sorted from them (not recorded which). The CDR3 here is CAWEGTEASTDTQYF. The CDR3 nucleotides are TGTGCCTGGGAAGGGACAGAAGCTAGCACAGATACGCAGTATTTT.